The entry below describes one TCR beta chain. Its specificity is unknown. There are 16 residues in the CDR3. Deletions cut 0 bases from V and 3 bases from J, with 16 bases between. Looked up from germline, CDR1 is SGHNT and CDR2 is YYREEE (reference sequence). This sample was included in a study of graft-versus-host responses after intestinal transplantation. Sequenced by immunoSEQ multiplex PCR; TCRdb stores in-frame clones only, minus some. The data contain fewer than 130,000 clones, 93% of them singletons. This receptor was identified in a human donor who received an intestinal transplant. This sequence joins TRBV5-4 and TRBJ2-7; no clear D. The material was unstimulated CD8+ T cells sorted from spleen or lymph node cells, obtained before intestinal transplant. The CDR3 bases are TGTGCCAGCAGCTTGGAGAGGAACACGCTCATCTACGAGCAGTACTTC. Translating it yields CASSLERNTLIYEQYF.